These T cell receptor beta chains were read from a single sample in a study of shared clonotypes between healthy human individuals. TCRdb keeps only in-frame clones here, not all; method: immunoSEQ multiplex PCR. The sample yields about 450,000 clones, around three quarters seen once. Material: PBMCs. Every receptor here comes from a woman between 40 and 50 years old in good health. Some clones in this sample may be carry-over from other donors' samples. Both conserved end residues are part of each CDR3. D genes are given only for firm matches. Clone sizes are given selectively: once, few, many, or a class where the clone is expanded.

TRBD1	15	TRBJ1-2	TRBV7-2	few	TGTGCCAGCAGCTTAGAACTGGGACAGCACTATGGCTACACCTTC	CASSLELGQHYGYTF
.	16	TRBJ1-3	TRBV9	.	TGTGCCAGCAGCGTAAGCAGGGTTGTGTCTGGAAACACCATATATTTT	CASSVSRVVSGNTIYF
.	16	TRBJ2-5	TRBV7-9	.	TGTGCCAGCAGCTTAGCAGATATGGTCGCGGGGGAGACCCAGTACTTC	CASSLADMVAGETQYF
.	15	TRBJ1-2	TRBV4-3	.	TGCGCCAGCAGCCAAGATGCAGGAGGCGTTTGGGGCTACACCTTC	CASSQDAGGVWGYTF
.	14	TRBJ1-1	TRBV28	.	TGTGCCAGCAGTCCTTCCCCGTTGAACACTGAAGCTTTCTTT	CASSPSPLNTEAFF
TRBD1	15	TRBJ1-3	TRBV5-4	once	TGTGCCAGCAGCCCCGACAGGGAGGCTGGAAACACCATATATTTT	CASSPDREAGNTIYF
TRBD1	13	TRBJ2-7	TRBV6-1	.	TGTGCCAGCGTACGGACAGGGGTTTACGAGCAGTACTTC	CASVRTGVYEQYF
.	17	TRBJ2-7	TRBV21-1	.	TGTGCCAGCAGCAAATTTGGGACGGGACATTTTTCCTACGAGCAGTACTTC	CASSKFGTGHFSYEQYF
.	14	TRBJ1-3	TRBV5-6	.	TGTGCCAGCAGCCGCCCTGGACAGGGAAACACCATATATTTT	CASSRPGQGNTIYF
.	14	TRBJ2-5	TRBV28	many	TGTGCCAGCAGTCCTCCGACAGCTCAAGAGACCCAGTACTTC	CASSPPTAQETQYF
TRBD2	15	TRBJ2-3	TRBV6-6	.	TGTGCCAGCAGTTCCGGACTAGCGAGGACAGATACGCAGTATTTT	CASSSGLARTDTQYF
TRBD2	17	TRBJ2-2	TRBV5-1	.	TGCGCCAGCAGCTGGACTACTAGCGCCTCGAACACCGGGGAGCTGTTTTTT	CASSWTTSASNTGELFF
TRBD2	15	TRBJ2-5	TRBV2	once	TGTGCCAGCTCTGGGCCTAGCGGGATACAAGAGACCCAGTACTTC	CASSGPSGIQETQYF
.	14	TRBJ2-1	TRBV2	.	TGTGCCAGCAGTGACCAGGGGTACTACAATGAGCAGTTCTTC	CASSDQGYYNEQFF
.	16	TRBJ1-1	TRBV30	few	TGTGCCTGGAGTAGGGGGGGACAATTTGAGAACACTGAAGCTTTCTTT	CAWSRGGQFENTEAFF
TRBD1	16	TRBJ2-2	TRBV28	.	TGTGCCAGCAGTGTACCCGGGACAGGGTATGCCGGGGAGCTGTTTTTT	CASSVPGTGYAGELFF
.	14	TRBJ2-5	TRBV11-2	.	TGTGCCAGCAGCCCAGTAACTAGACAAGAGACCCAGTACTTC	CASSPVTRQETQYF
TRBD2	12	TRBJ2-1	TRBV28	.	TGTGCCAGCAGTTTTCTCGGGACTAATCAGTTCTTC	CASSFLGTNQFF
.	11	TRBJ2-1	TRBV20-1	.	TGCAGTGCTAGGGACAGCCATGAGCAGTTCTTC	CSARDSHEQFF
TRBD1	16	TRBJ2-5	TRBV5-1	.	TGCGCCAGCAGCATCCAGGGGGCGGGACGGCAAGAGACCCAGTACTTC	CASSIQGAGRQETQYF
.	13	TRBJ1-1	TRBV29-1	many	TGCAGCGTTGCATTTGGTCTGAACACTGAAGCTTTCTTT	CSVAFGLNTEAFF
.	14	TRBJ1-5	TRBV28	.	TGTGCCAGCAGCGGACAGCTTAGCAATCAGCCCCAGCATTTT	CASSGQLSNQPQHF
TRBD2	14	TRBJ2-3	TRBV30	.	TGTGCCTGGAGGAGCGGGAGGGCCGGGGTTACGCAGTATTTT	CAWRSGRAGVTQYF
TRBD1	15	TRBJ1-2	TRBV11-2	many	TGTGCCAGCAGCCCTCGGACAGGGGGGAGGTATGGCTACACCTTC	CASSPRTGGRYGYTF
.	11	TRBJ2-1	TRBV7-9	.	TGTGCCAGCAGCTTAACTAATGAGCAGTTCTTC	CASSLTNEQFF
.	14	TRBJ2-1	TRBV30	.	TGTGCCTGGTCAAGGGCGGGTCTAGGGGATGAGCAGTTCTTC	CAWSRAGLGDEQFF
TRBD2	16	TRBJ2-7	TRBV28	.	TGTGCCAGCAGAGGTCTCAGGACTAGCGTCGCCTACGAGCAGTACTTC	CASRGLRTSVAYEQYF
.	13	TRBJ2-2	TRBV7-3	.	TGTGCCAGCAGCTCCGGACAGCCCGGGGAGCTGTTTTTT	CASSSGQPGELFF
.	13	TRBJ2-3	TRBV11-2	.	TGTGCCAGCGTCCTGGGGGGAGCCGATACGCAGTATTTT	CASVLGGADTQYF
TRBD1	15	TRBJ2-3	TRBV28	.	TGTGCCAGCACCCCCGGGACAGGGAACACAGATACGCAGTATTTT	CASTPGTGNTDTQYF
TRBD1	15	TRBJ2-1	TRBV7-9	.	TGTGCCAGCAGCTTAGCTGGACAGGGGAGTAATGAGCAGTTCTTC	CASSLAGQGSNEQFF
.	14	TRBJ1-1	TRBV5-1	.	TGCGCCAGCAGCTTGGCCTTCACGGACACTGAAGCTTTCTTT	CASSLAFTDTEAFF
TRBD1	17	TRBJ1-3	TRBV4-2	.	TGTGCCAGCAGCCAACGGACAGGGACAATCTCTGGAAACACCATATATTTT	CASSQRTGTISGNTIYF
TRBD1	14	TRBJ2-3	TRBV6-1	.	TGTGCCAGCAGGACAGACAGGGGGCTGGATACGCAGTATTTT	CASRTDRGLDTQYF
.	14	TRBJ2-6	TRBV7-7	.	TGTGCTAGCAGCTTAGCGGCTGGGGCCAACGTCCTGACTTTC	CASSLAAGANVLTF
.	13	TRBJ2-5	TRBV7-2	.	TGTGCCAGCACCCCGACAGGATTGGAGACCCAGTACTTC	CASTPTGLETQYF
.	13	TRBJ1-5	TRBV7-9	.	TGTGCCAGCAGCTTAGACAGCTATCAGCCCCAGCATTTT	CASSLDSYQPQHF
.	12	TRBJ2-7	TRBV10-3	.	TGTGCCATCAGTGAGTCTGGTCTCGAGCAGTACTTC	CAISESGLEQYF
TRBD2	14	TRBJ2-7	TRBV7-2	.	TGTGCCAGCAGCCTCGGGGGGGGGCACTACGAGCAGTACTTC	CASSLGGGHYEQYF
TRBD1	14	TRBJ2-7	TRBV2	.	TGTGCCAGCAGTGGAGGGGGCCTCTCCTACGAGCAGTACTTC	CASSGGGLSYEQYF
.	14	TRBJ2-1	TRBV27	.	TGTGCCAGCAGTTTAGCTCGAGCAGGGAATGAGCAGTTCTTC	CASSLARAGNEQFF